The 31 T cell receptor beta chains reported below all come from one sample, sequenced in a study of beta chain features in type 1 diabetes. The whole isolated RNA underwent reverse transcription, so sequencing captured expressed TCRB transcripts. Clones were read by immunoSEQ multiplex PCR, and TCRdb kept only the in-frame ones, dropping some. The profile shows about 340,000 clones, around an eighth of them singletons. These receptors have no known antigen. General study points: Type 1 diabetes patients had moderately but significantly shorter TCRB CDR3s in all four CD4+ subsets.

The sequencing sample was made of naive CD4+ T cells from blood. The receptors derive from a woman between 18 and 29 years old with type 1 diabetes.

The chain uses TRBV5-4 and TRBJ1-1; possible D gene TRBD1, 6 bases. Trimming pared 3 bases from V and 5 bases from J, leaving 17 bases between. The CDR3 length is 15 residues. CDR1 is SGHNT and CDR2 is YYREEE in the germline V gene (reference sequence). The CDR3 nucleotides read TGTGCCAGCAGCTACTACCAGGGGCGCGGGACTGAAGCTTTCTTT. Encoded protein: CASSYYQGRGTEAFF.

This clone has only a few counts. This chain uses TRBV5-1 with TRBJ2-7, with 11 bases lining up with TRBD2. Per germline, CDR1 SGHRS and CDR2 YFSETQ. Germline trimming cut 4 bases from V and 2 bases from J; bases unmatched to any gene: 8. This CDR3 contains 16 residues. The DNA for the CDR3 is TGCGCCAGCAGCAGGTCTTTAGCGGGAGGGCCCTACGAGCAGTACTTC. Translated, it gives CASSRSLAGGPYEQYF.

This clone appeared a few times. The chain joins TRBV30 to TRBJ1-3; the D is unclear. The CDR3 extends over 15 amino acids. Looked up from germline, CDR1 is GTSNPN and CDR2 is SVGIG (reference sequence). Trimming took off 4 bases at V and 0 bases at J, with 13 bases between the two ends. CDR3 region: CAWNPRAGSGNTIYF. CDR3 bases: TGTGCCTGGAACCCCCGGGCGGGCTCTGGAAACACCATATATTTT.

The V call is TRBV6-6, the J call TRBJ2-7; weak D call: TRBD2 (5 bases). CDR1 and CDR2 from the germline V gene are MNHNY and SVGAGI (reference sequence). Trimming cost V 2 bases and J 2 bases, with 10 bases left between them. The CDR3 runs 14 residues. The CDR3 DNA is TGTGCCAGCAGTTACGCGGACTGGACCTACGAGCAGTACTTC. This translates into CASSYADWTYEQYF.

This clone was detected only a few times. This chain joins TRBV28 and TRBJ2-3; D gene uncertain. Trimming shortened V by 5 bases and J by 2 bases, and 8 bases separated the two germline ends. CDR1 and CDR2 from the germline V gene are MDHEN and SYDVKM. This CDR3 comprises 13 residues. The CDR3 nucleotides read TGTGCCAGCAGTCCCACCTACACAGATACGCAGTATTTT. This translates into CASSPTYTDTQYF.

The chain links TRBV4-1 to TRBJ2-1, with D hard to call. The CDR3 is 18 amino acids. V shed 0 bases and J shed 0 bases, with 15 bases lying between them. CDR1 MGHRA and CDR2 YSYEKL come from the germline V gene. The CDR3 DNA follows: TGCGCCAGCAGCCAAGATCCCATAGGCAGGCGCTCCTACAATGAGCAGTTCTTC. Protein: CASSQDPIGRRSYNEQFF.

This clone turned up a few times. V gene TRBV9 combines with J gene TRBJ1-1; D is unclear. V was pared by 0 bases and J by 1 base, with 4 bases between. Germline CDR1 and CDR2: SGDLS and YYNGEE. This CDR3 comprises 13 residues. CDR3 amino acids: CASSVEQNTEAFF. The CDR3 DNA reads TGTGCCAGCAGCGTAGAACAGAACACTGAAGCTTTCTTT.

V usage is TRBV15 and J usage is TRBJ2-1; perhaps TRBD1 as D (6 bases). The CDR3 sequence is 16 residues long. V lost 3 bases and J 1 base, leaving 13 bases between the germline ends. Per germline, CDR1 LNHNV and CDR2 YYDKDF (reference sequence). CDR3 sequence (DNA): TGTGCCACCAGCAGGGCGGACAGCCCGTCCTACAATGAGCAGTTCTTC. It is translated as CATSRADSPSYNEQFF.

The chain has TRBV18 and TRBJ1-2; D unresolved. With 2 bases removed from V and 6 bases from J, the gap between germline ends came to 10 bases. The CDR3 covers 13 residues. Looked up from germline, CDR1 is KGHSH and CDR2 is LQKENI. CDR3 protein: CASSPADSNGYTF. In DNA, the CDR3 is TGTGCCAGCTCACCAGCAGACTCCAATGGCTACACCTTC.

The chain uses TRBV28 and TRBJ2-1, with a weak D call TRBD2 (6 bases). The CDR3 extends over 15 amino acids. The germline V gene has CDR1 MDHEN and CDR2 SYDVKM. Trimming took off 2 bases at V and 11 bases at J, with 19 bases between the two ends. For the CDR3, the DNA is TGTGCCAGCAGTTTAACGGGGGACTGGCGGAACCAGCAGTTCTTC. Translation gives CASSLTGDWRNQQFF.

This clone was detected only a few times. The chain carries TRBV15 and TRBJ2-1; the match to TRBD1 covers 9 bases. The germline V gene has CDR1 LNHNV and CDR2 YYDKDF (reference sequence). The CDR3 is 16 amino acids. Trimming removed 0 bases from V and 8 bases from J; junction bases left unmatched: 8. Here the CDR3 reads CATSREPDRGTYEQFF. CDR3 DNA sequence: TGTGCCACCAGCAGAGAACCGGACAGGGGTACCTATGAGCAGTTCTTC.

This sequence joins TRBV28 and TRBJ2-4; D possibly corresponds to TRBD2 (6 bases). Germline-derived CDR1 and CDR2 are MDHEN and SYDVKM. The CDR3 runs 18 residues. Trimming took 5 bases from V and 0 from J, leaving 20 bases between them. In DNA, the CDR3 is TGTGCCAGCAGTGGGTGGGCGGGACGATCGGTAGCCAAAAACATTCAGTACTTC. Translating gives CASSGWAGRSVAKNIQYF.

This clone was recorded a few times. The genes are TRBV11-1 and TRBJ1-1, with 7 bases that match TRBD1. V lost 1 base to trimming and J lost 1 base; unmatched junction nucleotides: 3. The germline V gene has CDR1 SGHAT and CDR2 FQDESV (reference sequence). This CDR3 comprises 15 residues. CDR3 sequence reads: CASSLGQGRNTEAFF. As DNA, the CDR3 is TGTGCCAGCAGCTTAGGACAGGGACGGAACACTGAAGCTTTCTTT.

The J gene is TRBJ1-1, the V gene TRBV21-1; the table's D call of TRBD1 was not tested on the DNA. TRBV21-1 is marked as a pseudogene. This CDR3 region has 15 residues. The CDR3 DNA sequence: TGTGCCAGCAGCAACCTTACAGGGGCAAACACTGAAGCTTTCTTT. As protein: CASSNLTGANTEAFF.

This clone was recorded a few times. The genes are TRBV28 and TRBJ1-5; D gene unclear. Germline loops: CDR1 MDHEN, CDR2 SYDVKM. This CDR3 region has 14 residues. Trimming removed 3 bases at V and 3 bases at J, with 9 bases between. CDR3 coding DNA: TGTGCCAGCAGTTTGGTACAGTACAATCAGCCCCAGCATTTT. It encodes CASSLVQYNQPQHF.

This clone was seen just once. Here the CDR3 reads CASSLADHLIYEQYF. CDR3 nucleotide sequence: TGTGCCAGCAGTTTAGCAGATCACCTCATCTACGAGCAGTACTTC. The V gene is TRBV27, the J gene TRBJ2-7; D not resolved. The V end was cut by 2 bases, the J end by 3 bases, with 14 bases between. Germline V gene data show CDR1 as MNHEY and CDR2 as SMNVEV (reference sequence). The CDR3 covers 15 residues.

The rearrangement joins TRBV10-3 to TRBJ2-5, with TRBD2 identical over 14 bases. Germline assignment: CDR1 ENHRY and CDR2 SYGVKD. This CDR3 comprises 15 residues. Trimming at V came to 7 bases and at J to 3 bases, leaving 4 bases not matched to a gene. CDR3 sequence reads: CAINPGLAGEETQYF. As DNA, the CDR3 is TGTGCCATCAACCCGGGACTAGCGGGAGAAGAGACCCAGTACTTC.

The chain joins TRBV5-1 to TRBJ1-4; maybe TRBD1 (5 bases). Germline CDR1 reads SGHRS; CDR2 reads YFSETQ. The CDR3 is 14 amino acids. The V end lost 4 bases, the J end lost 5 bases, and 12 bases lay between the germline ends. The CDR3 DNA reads TGCGCCAGCAGCGTCGGGGGGAACAATGAAAAACTGTTTTTT. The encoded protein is CASSVGGNNEKLFF.

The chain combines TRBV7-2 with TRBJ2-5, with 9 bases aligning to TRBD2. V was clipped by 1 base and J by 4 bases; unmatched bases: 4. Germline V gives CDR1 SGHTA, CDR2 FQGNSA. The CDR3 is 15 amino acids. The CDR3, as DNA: TGTGCCAGCAGCTTAGGACAACTAGCGGGAGAGACCCAGTACTTC. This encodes CASSLGQLAGETQYF.

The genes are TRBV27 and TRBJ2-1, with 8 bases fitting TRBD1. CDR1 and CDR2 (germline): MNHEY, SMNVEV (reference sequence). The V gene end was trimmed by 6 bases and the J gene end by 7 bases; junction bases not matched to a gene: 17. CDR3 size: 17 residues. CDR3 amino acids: CASRGTLRGPRGNEQFF. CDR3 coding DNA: TGTGCCAGCAGGGGAACACTCAGGGGGCCGAGGGGGAATGAGCAGTTCTTC.

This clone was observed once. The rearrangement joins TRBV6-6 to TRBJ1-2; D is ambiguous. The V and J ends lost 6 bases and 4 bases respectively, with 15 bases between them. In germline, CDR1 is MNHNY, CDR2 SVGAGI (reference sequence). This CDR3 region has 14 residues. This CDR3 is CASSLDPPAYGYTF. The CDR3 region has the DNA TGTGCCAGCAGCCTAGACCCTCCGGCCTATGGCTACACCTTC.

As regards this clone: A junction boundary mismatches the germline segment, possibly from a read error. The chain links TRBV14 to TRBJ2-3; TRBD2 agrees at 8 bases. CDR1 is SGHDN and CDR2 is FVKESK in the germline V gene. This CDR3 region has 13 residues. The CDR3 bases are TGTGCCAGCAGCCAAGATCGGGGGACTAGGAAGGGCTTT. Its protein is CASSQDRGTRKGF. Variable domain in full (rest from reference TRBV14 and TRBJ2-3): EAGVTQFPSHSVIEKGQTVTLRCDPISGHDNLYWYRRVMGKEIKFLLHFVKESKQDESGMPNNRFLAERTGGTYSTLKVQPAELEDSGVYFCASSQDRGTRKGFGPGTRLTVL.

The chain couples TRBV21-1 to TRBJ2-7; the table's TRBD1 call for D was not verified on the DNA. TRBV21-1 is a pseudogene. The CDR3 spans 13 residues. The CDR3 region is CASTWDRIHEQYV. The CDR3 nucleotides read TGTGCCAGCACCTGGGACAGGATACACGAGCAGTACGTC.

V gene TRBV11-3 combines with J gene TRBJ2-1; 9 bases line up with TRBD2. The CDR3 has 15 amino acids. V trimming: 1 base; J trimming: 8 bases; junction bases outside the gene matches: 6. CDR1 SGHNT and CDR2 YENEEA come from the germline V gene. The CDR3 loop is CASSLGGGRADEQFF. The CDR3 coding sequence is TGTGCCAGCAGCTTAGGGGGCGGGAGGGCCGATGAGCAGTTCTTC.

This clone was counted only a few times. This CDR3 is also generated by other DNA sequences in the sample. The CDR3 sequence is CASSLAQETQYF. DNA of the CDR3: TGCGCCAGCAGCTTAGCCCAAGAGACCCAGTACTTC. The rearrangement links TRBV5-1 to TRBJ2-5; unclear D gene. Trimming stripped 2 bases from V and 1 base from J, with 3 bases between. This CDR3 is 12 amino acids long. Germline CDR1 is SGHRS and CDR2 is YFSETQ.

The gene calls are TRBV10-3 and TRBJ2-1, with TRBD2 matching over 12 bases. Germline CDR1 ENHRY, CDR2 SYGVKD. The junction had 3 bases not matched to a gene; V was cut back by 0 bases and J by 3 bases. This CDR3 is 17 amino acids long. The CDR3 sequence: CAISESATSGSYNEQFF. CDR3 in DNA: TGTGCCATCAGTGAGTCCGCGACTAGCGGGAGCTACAATGAGCAGTTCTTC.

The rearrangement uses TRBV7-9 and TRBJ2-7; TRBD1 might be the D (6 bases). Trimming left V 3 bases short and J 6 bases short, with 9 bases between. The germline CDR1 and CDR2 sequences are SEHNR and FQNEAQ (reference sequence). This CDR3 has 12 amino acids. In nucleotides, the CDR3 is TGTGCCAGCAGCTTGACAGGAACCGAGCAGTACTTC. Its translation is CASSLTGTEQYF.

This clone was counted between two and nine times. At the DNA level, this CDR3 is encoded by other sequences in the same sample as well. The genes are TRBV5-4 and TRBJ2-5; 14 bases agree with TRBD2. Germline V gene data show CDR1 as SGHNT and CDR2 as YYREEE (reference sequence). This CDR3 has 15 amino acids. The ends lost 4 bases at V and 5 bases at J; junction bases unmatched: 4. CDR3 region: CASSPRLAGGETQYF. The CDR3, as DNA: TGTGCCAGCAGCCCAAGACTAGCGGGAGGGGAGACCCAGTACTTC.

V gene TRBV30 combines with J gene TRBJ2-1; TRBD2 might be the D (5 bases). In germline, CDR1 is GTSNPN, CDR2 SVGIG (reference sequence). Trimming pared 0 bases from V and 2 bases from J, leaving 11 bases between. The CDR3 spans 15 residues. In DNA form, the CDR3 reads TGTGCCTGGAGTGTACAGATCGGGGCCTACAATGAGCAGTTCTTC. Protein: CAWSVQIGAYNEQFF. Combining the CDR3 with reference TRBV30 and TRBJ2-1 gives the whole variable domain SQTIHQWPATLVQPVGSPLSLECTVEGTSNPNLYWYRQAAGRGLQLLFYSVGIGQISSEVPQNLSASRPQDRQFILSSKKLLLSDSGFYLCAWSVQIGAYNEQFFGPGTRLTVL.

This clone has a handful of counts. CDR3 sequence reads: CASSLVGADPYEQYV. CDR3 nucleotides: TGTGCCAGCAGCTTAGTGGGAGCGGATCCCTACGAGCAGTACGTC. V and J are TRBV11-3 and TRBJ2-7; possible D gene TRBD2, 5 bases. This CDR3 contains 15 residues. Trimming stripped 1 base from V and 2 bases from J, with 12 bases between. Germline loops: CDR1 SGHNT, CDR2 YENEEA.

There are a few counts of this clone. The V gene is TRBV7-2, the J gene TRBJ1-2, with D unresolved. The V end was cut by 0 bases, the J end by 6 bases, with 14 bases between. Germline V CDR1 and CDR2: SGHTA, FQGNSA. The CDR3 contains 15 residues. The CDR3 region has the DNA TGTGCCAGCAGCTTAGCACTATTCCCCGGCGATGGCTACACCTTC. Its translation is CASSLALFPGDGYTF.